A selection of T cell receptor beta chains follows, all from one sample in a study of cytomegalovirus exposure and HLA in healthy donors. Some clones are missing from TCRdb's copy, which holds only in-frame ones; the method was immunoSEQ multiplex PCR. Among fewer than 200,000 clones, under 85% were seen once, and the ten largest hold less than 2.5%. Material for sequencing was PBMCs. These receptors were obtained from a human donor in good health. CDR3s include the opening cysteine and the closing phenylalanine or tryptophan. D genes are given only for firm matches. A row's size may be missing; if present it is once, few, many or a size class.

abundance,v_gene,d_gene,j_gene,CDR3aa,CDR3nt
-,TRBV5-1,-,TRBJ1-2,CASSWQGPDGYTF,TGCGCCAGCAGCTGGCAGGGTCCGGATGGCTACACCTTC
-,TRBV9,TRBD1,TRBJ1-1,CASSASDRAGTEAFF,TGTGCCAGCAGCGCATCAGACAGGGCTGGGACTGAAGCTTTCTTT
-,TRBV5-6,-,TRBJ1-2,CASSFRQNYGYTF,TGTGCCAGCAGCTTCAGACAGAACTATGGCTACACCTTC
-,TRBV25-1,-,TRBJ2-3,CASSEYGGTIADTQYF,TGTGCCAGCAGTGAATACGGGGGGACAATTGCAGATACGCAGTATTTT
-,TRBV4-1,TRBD2,TRBJ2-5,CASSQSGTNQETQYF,TGCGCCAGCAGCCAATCTGGGACTAACCAAGAGACCCAGTACTTC
few,TRBV27,-,TRBJ1-5,CASSLSGDQPQHF,TGTGCCAGCAGTTTATCAGGGGATCAGCCCCAGCATTTT
-,TRBV30,TRBD1,TRBJ2-6,CAWTQGALTGANVLTF,TGTGCCTGGACCCAGGGGGCCTTAACTGGGGCCAACGTCCTGACTTTC
-,TRBV11-2,-,TRBJ2-7,CASKKDRSSYEQYF,TGTGCCAGCAAGAAAGACAGGAGCTCCTACGAGCAGTACTTC
-,TRBV4-1,TRBD2,TRBJ2-5,CASSQGPGGETQYF,TGCGCCAGCAGCCAAGGCCCGGGGGGGGAGACCCAGTACTTC
-,TRBV29-1,-,TRBJ2-2,CSGAQSRNTGELFF,TGCAGCGGGGCCCAGAGTAGAAACACCGGGGAGCTGTTTTTT
-,TRBV2,TRBD1,TRBJ2-3,CASSESRGPDTQYF,TGTGCCAGCAGTGAATCCAGGGGGCCTGATACGCAGTATTTT
-,TRBV6-5,TRBD1,TRBJ2-6,CASGGQAAGANVLTF,TGTGCCAGCGGGGGACAGGCGGCTGGGGCCAACGTCCTGACTTTC
-,TRBV6-6,-,TRBJ1-2,CASSLSRDGYTF,TGTGCCAGCAGTTTGTCCAGGGATGGCTACACCTTC
-,TRBV9,TRBD2,TRBJ2-3,CASSPQRGGTSTDTQYF,TGTGCCAGCAGCCCCCAGCGGGGGGGAACTAGCACAGATACGCAGTATTTT
-,TRBV5-1,-,TRBJ1-4,CASSLAGGVTNEKLFF,TGCGCCAGCAGCTTGGCCGGCGGGGTGACTAATGAAAAACTGTTTTTT
-,TRBV16,-,TRBJ2-3,CASSPLRADTQYF,TGTGCCAGCAGCCCCCTGAGGGCCGATACGCAGTATTTT
-,TRBV5-1,TRBD1,TRBJ1-1,CASRDRQIGNTEAFF,TGCGCCAGCAGGGACAGGCAAATCGGGAACACTGAAGCTTTCTTT
-,TRBV6-5,TRBD1,TRBJ2-7,CASSKQGAEEQYF,TGTGCCAGCAGTAAACAGGGGGCAGAAGAGCAGTACTTC
-,TRBV6-4,-,TRBJ1-6,CASSDEGVGSPLHF,TGTGCCAGCAGTGATGAGGGGGTTGGTTCGCCCCTCCACTTT
-,TRBV28,TRBD1,TRBJ2-1,CASSFRTGGGNEQFF,TGTGCCAGCAGTTTTCGGACAGGGGGTGGAAATGAGCAGTTCTTC
-,TRBV18,TRBD1,TRBJ2-7,CASSVGTGPYEQYF,TGTGCCAGCTCGGTCGGGACAGGGCCATACGAGCAGTACTTC
-,TRBV30,TRBD1,TRBJ2-7,CAWSDSRQGGYEQYF,TGTGCCTGGAGTGACTCTCGACAGGGGGGCTACGAGCAGTACTTC
once,TRBV2,TRBD2,TRBJ2-5,CASSAGGGQETQYF,TGTGCCAGCAGTGCGGGCGGGGGCCAAGAGACCCAGTACTTC
-,TRBV5-4,TRBD1,TRBJ2-2,CASSSRQGESTGELFF,TGTGCCAGCAGCTCTCGACAGGGGGAGAGCACCGGGGAGCTGTTTTTT
-,TRBV4-3,TRBD1,TRBJ2-3,CASSHRPTGDNTDTQYF,TGCGCCAGCAGCCACCGTCCGACAGGGGATAACACAGATACGCAGTATTTT
-,TRBV13,TRBD1,TRBJ1-2,CASSIRTGGVYGYTF,TGTGCCAGCAGCATTCGGACAGGGGGCGTCTATGGCTACACCTTC
-,TRBV7-3,TRBD2,TRBJ2-3,CASSFLSGGSTDTQYF,TGTGCCAGCAGCTTCCTTAGCGGGGGGAGCACAGATACGCAGTATTTT
few,TRBV27,-,TRBJ2-5,CASRVRTSQETQYF,TGTGCCAGCAGGGTCCGGACTTCTCAAGAGACCCAGTACTTC
-,TRBV27,TRBD1,TRBJ2-7,CASSLTGASRYEQYF,TGTGCCAGCAGTTTAACAGGGGCATCGCGTTATGAGCAGTACTTC
-,TRBV29-1,TRBD1,TRBJ2-2,CSVGDRNTGELFF,TGCAGCGTTGGGGACAGGAACACCGGGGAGCTGTTTTTT
-,TRBV13,-,TRBJ1-1,CASSLGYPGTTDFWVWNTEAFF,TGTGCCAGCAGCTTAGGCTACCCCGGGACAACCGATTTTTGGGTTTGGAACACTGAAGCTTTCTTT
once,TRBV4-1,-,TRBJ2-7,CASSQAGAGQPDYEQYF,TGCGCCAGCAGCCAAGCGGGCGCAGGGCAGCCTGACTACGAGCAGTACTTC
few,TRBV6-5,-,TRBJ1-6,CASSSIGGDSAPLHF,TGTGCCAGCAGTTCTATCGGGGGGGATAGTGCACCCCTCCACTTT
-,TRBV11-2,-,TRBJ2-5,CASSLGGGFGETQYF,TGTGCCAGCAGCTTAGGTGGGGGGTTTGGGGAGACCCAGTACTTC
-,TRBV2,-,TRBJ2-1,CASTPQRGAYNEQFF,TGTGCCAGCACCCCCCAACGAGGTGCCTACAATGAGCAGTTCTTC
-,TRBV19,TRBD1,TRBJ1-5,CASSGTGAINQPQHF,TGTGCCAGTAGTGGGACAGGGGCGATCAATCAGCCCCAGCATTTT